The 29 T cell receptor beta chains below all came from one sample that was sequenced in a study of blood T cell repertoires in COVID-19. Measured with immunoSEQ multiplex PCR; TCRdb has only the in-frame clones, and not every one. The sample records roughly 120,000 clones, around 82% being singletons. Sample: peripheral blood. These receptors were collected from a woman aged 60-75 years with acute or convalescent COVID-19.

This clone was seen a handful of times. CDR3 sequence (DNA): TGTGCCAGCAGCGCCAGGGACACTACTAATGAAAAACTGTTTTTT. Translated, it gives CASSARDTTNEKLFF. The chain recombines TRBV9 with TRBJ1-4; a weak D match, TRBD1 (6 bases). Between the trimmed V and J ends, which lost 3 bases and 2 bases, there was a span of 11 bases. Germline lookup yields CDR1 SGDLS and CDR2 YYNGEE. There are 15 residues in the CDR3.

The chain combines TRBV27 with TRBJ1-2, with 8 positions matching TRBD1. The length of the CDR3 is 15 residues. CDR1 and CDR2 (germline): MNHEY, SMNVEV (reference sequence). V dropped 2 bases and J dropped 8; count of bases not matched to a gene: 10. The CDR3 nucleotides read TGTGCCAGCAGTTTACAGGCGCAGGGGGCAAGAGGCTACACCTTC. This gives the protein CASSLQAQGARGYTF.

This clone showed up just once. The genes are TRBV5-6 and TRBJ2-7, with 9 bases matching TRBD1. The junction had 6 bases not matched to a gene; V was cut back by 1 base and J by 4 bases. This CDR3 contains 15 residues. CDR1 is SGHDT, CDR2 YYEEEE, per germline. The CDR3 coding sequence is TGTGCCAGCAGCTTGATGGGACAGGGACCATACGAGCAGTACTTC. This translates into CASSLMGQGPYEQYF.

The chain combines TRBV7-2 with TRBJ2-3, with 8 bases that match TRBD1. The CDR3 spans 14 residues. V shed 7 bases and J 3 bases; nucleotides not matched to a gene: 6. Per germline, CDR1 SGHTA and CDR2 FQGNSA. The DNA for the CDR3 is TGTGCCAGCACCCGCAGGGGGCGGACAGATACGCAGTATTTT. It specifies CASTRRGRTDTQYF.

This clone has only one observation. The chain carries TRBV20-1 and TRBJ1-4, with D maybe TRBD1 (6 bases). V lost 5 bases and J 8 bases, leaving 9 bases between the germline ends. The CDR3 covers 11 residues. Germline CDR1 and CDR2: DFQATT and SNEGSKA (reference sequence). CDR3 sequence: CSAHRDEKLFF. Written as DNA, the CDR3 is TGCAGTGCTCACAGGGACGAAAAACTGTTTTTT.

This rearrangement joins TRBV20-1 to TRBJ2-7, with D possibly being TRBD2 (6 bases). The CDR3 runs to 15 residues. CDR1 is DFQATT, CDR2 SNEGSKA, per germline (reference sequence). Trimming pared 3 bases from V and 1 base from J, leaving 16 bases between. Here the CDR3 DNA reads TGCAGTGCTAGTGATAGCGGCAGCCCTTCCTACGAGCAGTACTTC. Protein: CSASDSGSPSYEQYF.

This chain joins TRBV4-1 and TRBJ2-7; the match to TRBD2 covers 14 bases. Per germline, CDR1 MGHRA and CDR2 YSYEKL. The CDR3 consists of 16 residues. J gave up 7 bases and V 2 bases, and 7 bases lay outside the gene matches. The CDR3 loop is CASSQTTSGGAGEQYF. CDR3 nucleotides: TGCGCCAGCAGCCAAACGACTAGCGGGGGGGCGGGTGAGCAGTACTTC.

CDR3 nucleotides: TGTGCCTTCAGGGCTTTGAACACTGAAGCTTTCTTT. Residues: CAFRALNTEAFF. J is TRBJ1-1 and V is TRBV30; D might be TRBD1 (5 bases). V lost 7 bases and J 0 bases, leaving 9 bases between the germline ends. CDR3 length equals 12 residues. From germline, CDR1 is GTSNPN and CDR2 SVGIG (reference sequence).

This rearrangement joins TRBV7-8 to TRBJ1-1; TRBD1 agrees at 9 bases. V lost 4 bases and J lost 4; bases outside the gene matches: 10. In germline, CDR1 is SGHVS, CDR2 FQNEAQ. The CDR3 extends over 16 amino acids. The CDR3 nucleotides read TGTGCCAGCAGCTCAGGACACGGGACAGGGACCACTGAAGCTTTCTTT. Protein product: CASSSGHGTGTTEAFF.

The V call is TRBV10-3, the J call TRBJ2-5; 15 bases agree with TRBD2. This CDR3 has 19 residues. The junction had 13 bases not matched to a gene; V was cut back by 3 bases and J by 5 bases. Germline V CDR1 and CDR2: ENHRY, SYGVKD. This chain's CDR3 is CAISDPGLAGGRNRETQYF. The CDR3 DNA reads as TGTGCCATCAGTGACCCGGGACTAGCGGGGGGACGGAATCGGGAGACCCAGTACTTC.

The chain combines TRBV14 with TRBJ2-7, with D maybe TRBD2 (5 bases). V lost 4 bases and J 5 bases, leaving 9 bases between the germline ends. The V gene's germline CDR1 is SGHDN and CDR2 FVKESK. CDR3 length equals 12 residues. The CDR3 is CASSLGLDEQYF. CDR3 nucleotides: TGTGCCAGCAGCCTCGGACTTGACGAGCAGTACTTC.

The rearrangement links TRBV5-1 to TRBJ1-1, with 7 bases fitting TRBD1. The CDR3 extends over 15 amino acids. CDR1 and CDR2 from the germline V gene are SGHRS and YFSETQ. Losses at the gene ends were 0 bases for V and 1 base for J; bases not matched to a gene: 3. CDR3 residues: CASSLEGGRNTEAFF. The CDR3 DNA reads TGCGCCAGCAGCTTGGAAGGGGGCAGGAACACTGAAGCTTTCTTT.

This clone has only a few counts. The chain carries TRBV7-6 and TRBJ1-4; TRBD1 matches 8 bases. This CDR3 spans 13 amino acids. CDR1 SGHVS and CDR2 FNYEAQ come from the germline V gene. V was clipped by 8 bases and J by 6 bases; unmatched bases: 5. In nucleotides, the CDR3 is TGTGCCAGCCAGGGGGCGCCTTATGAAAAACTGTTTTTT. It encodes CASQGAPYEKLFF.

The gene calls are TRBV10-3 and TRBJ1-2, with D uncertain. Trimming removed 2 bases at V and 3 bases at J, with 7 bases between. In germline, CDR1 is ENHRY, CDR2 SYGVKD. This CDR3 has 13 residues. CDR3 coding DNA: TGTGCCATCAGTGAGGAAGCATACTATGGCTACACCTTC. It yields the protein CAISEEAYYGYTF.

Comments on this clone: This same CDR3 is encoded by further DNA sequences in the sample. The rearrangement links TRBV20-1 to TRBJ2-1; 10 positions match TRBD2. The CDR3 has 16 amino acids. V lost 3 bases and J lost 0; bases outside the gene matches: 5. The germline CDR1 and CDR2 sequences are DFQATT and SNEGSKA (reference sequence). CDR3 sequence: CSASTSGVSSYNEQFF. The CDR3 region has the DNA TGCAGTGCTAGTACTAGCGGGGTGAGCTCCTACAATGAGCAGTTCTTC.

The chain recombines TRBV19 with TRBJ1-1; no reliable D call. CDR3 size: 14 residues. V lost 6 bases and J lost 1, with 12 bases in between. Germline assignment: CDR1 LNHDA and CDR2 SQIVND (reference sequence). In nucleotides, the CDR3 is TGTGCCAGTAGCGTTCATACAGCGAACACTGAAGCTTTCTTT. The encoded protein is CASSVHTANTEAFF.

The chain uses TRBV29-1 and TRBJ2-3; D possibly corresponds to TRBD1 (8 bases). V was trimmed by 2 bases and J by 2 bases, leaving 20 bases between them. The CDR3 has 17 residues. CDR1 and CDR2 from the germline V gene are SQVTM and ANQGSEA. CDR3 coding DNA: TGCAGCGTTGAACGAGGGGGACAGGCGGGGGCCACAGATACGCAGTATTTT. Translated: CSVERGGQAGATDTQYF.

The rearrangement uses TRBV9 and TRBJ2-5; 8 bases match TRBD2. V lost 0 bases and J lost 4; bases outside the gene matches: 8. Germline loops: CDR1 SGDLS, CDR2 YYNGEE. The CDR3 loop spans 16 amino acids. The CDR3 DNA reads as TGTGCCAGCAGCGTAGCTGTCGGGGGGGCGGGAGAGACCCAGTACTTC. Protein sequence: CASSVAVGGAGETQYF.

This clone has a handful of counts. The CDR3 region is CASSQEGASPLHF. The CDR3 DNA follows: TGCGCCAGCAGCCAAGAAGGGGCGTCACCCCTCCACTTT. The gene calls are TRBV4-3 and TRBJ1-6, with D perhaps TRBD1 (5 bases). This CDR3 has 13 amino acids. The V gene lost 0 bases and the J gene lost 10 bases, with 7 bases spanning the gap. Per germline, CDR1 LGHNA and CDR2 YSLEER.

The chain links TRBV18 to TRBJ1-2; perhaps TRBD1 as D (6 bases). Deletions cut 1 base from V and 5 bases from J, with 11 bases between. The CDR3 consists of 14 residues. CDR1 and CDR2 from the germline V gene are KGHSH and LQKENI. Here the CDR3 DNA reads TGTGCCAGCTCACCACTAACAGGGATGTATGGCTACACCTTC. Residues: CASSPLTGMYGYTF.

This chain connects TRBV7-9 to TRBJ1-1, with a weak D call TRBD1 (6 bases). Trimming took 5 bases from V and 5 from J, leaving 12 bases between them. The germline V gene encodes CDR1 SEHNR and CDR2 FQNEAQ (reference sequence). CDR3 size: 13 residues. Here the CDR3 DNA reads TGTGCCAGCAGCAAAATACAGGGTACTGAAGCTTTCTTT. It codes for CASSKIQGTEAFF.

Only one count was recorded for this clone. This sequence joins TRBV7-3 and TRBJ1-5, with D perhaps TRBD1 (6 bases). Trimming stripped 6 bases from V and 7 bases from J, with 19 bases between. Germline V gives CDR1 SGHTA, CDR2 FQGTGA. The CDR3 contains 15 residues. The CDR3 bases are TGTGCCAGCAGATATAGGGTACAGGGTAGGCAGCCCCAGCATTTT. This sequence encodes CASRYRVQGRQPQHF.

The V call is TRBV30, the J call TRBJ1-4; D perhaps matches TRBD1 (5 bases). There are 19 residues in the CDR3. Germline V lookup: CDR1 GTSNPN, CDR2 SVGIG (reference sequence). The V end was cut by 3 bases, the J end by 2 bases, with 25 bases between. The chain's CDR3 is CAWRTDSRIFGSTNEKLFF. Written as DNA, the CDR3 is TGTGCCTGGAGGACAGATTCTCGAATTTTCGGGTCGACTAATGAAAAACTGTTTTTT.

The J gene is TRBJ2-3, the V gene TRBV19, with TRBD1 identical over 7 bases. Germline V gene sequence: CDR1 LNHDA, CDR2 SQIVND (reference sequence). V shed 6 bases and J 4 bases; nucleotides not matched to a gene: 7. This CDR3 has 14 residues. The CDR3 DNA reads TGTGCCAGTAGGAGACAGGGCAGCGCAGATACGCAGTATTTT. Translating it yields CASRRQGSADTQYF.

The chain recombines TRBV27 with TRBJ1-3; 9 bases line up with TRBD1. This CDR3 is 16 amino acids long. The germline gives CDR1 MNHEY, CDR2 SMNVEV (reference sequence). The V gene end was trimmed by 4 bases and the J gene end by 4 bases; junction bases not matched to a gene: 8. This CDR3 reads CASSSSRDRVGNTIYF. The CDR3 DNA follows: TGTGCCAGCAGTTCGTCCCGGGACAGGGTCGGAAACACCATATATTTT.

This chain links TRBV9 with TRBJ1-1; 8 bases are shared with TRBD1. Trimming at V came to 4 bases and at J to 5 bases, leaving 10 bases not matched to a gene. The germline V gene has CDR1 SGDLS and CDR2 YYNGEE. The CDR3 runs to 15 residues. CDR3 in DNA: TGTGCCAGCAGCCCACGGACAGGGCAGGGGACTGAAGCTTTCTTT. This translates into CASSPRTGQGTEAFF.

The gene calls are TRBV11-3 and TRBJ1-1; D is ambiguous. Per germline, CDR1 SGHNT and CDR2 YENEEA. The germline V and J ends were trimmed by 0 bases and 10 bases, with 12 bases remaining between them. The CDR3 extends over 13 amino acids. CDR3 sequence: CASSLDRWGVAFF. The CDR3 nucleotides read TGTGCCAGCAGCTTAGACAGGTGGGGAGTAGCTTTCTTT. The entire variable domain, with the rest obtained from reference TRBV11-3 and TRBJ1-1, is as follows: EAGVVQSPRYKIIEKKQPVAFWCNPISGHNTLYWYLQNLGQGPELLIRYENEEAVDDSQLPKDRFSAERLKGVDSTLKIQPAELGDSAVYLCASSLDRWGVAFFGQGTRLTVV.

This chain connects TRBV4-3 to TRBJ1-4; D is uncertain. V lost 1 base, J lost 4 bases, and 10 bases lay in between. The germline gives CDR1 LGHNA, CDR2 YSLEER. The CDR3 extends over 15 amino acids. CDR3 coding DNA: TGCGCCAGCAGCCAAGCAGCGGGGATTAATGAAAAACTGTTTTTT. This translates into CASSQAAGINEKLFF.

V and J are TRBV15 and TRBJ2-1; 7 bases fit TRBD2. There are 15 residues in the CDR3. Trimming cost V 0 bases and J 8 bases; bases outside gene matches: 7. Per germline, CDR1 LNHNV and CDR2 YYDKDF (reference sequence). In DNA form, the CDR3 reads TGTGCCACCAGCAGAGATCCAAAGCGGGGTCATGAGCAGTTCTTC. Encoded protein: CATSRDPKRGHEQFF.